This T cell receptor (beta chain) came from a study of cytomegalovirus exposure and HLA in healthy donors. Primers: 60 Vbeta forward and 13 Jbeta reverse. The repertoire was sequenced with immunoSEQ multiplex PCR; TCRdb's copy has only in-frame clones and lacks some. The sample includes 90,000 to 100,000 clones. Unmatched junction bases numbered 7, after V lost 6 bases and J lost 4 bases. Germline CDR1 is SEHNR and CDR2 is FQNEAQ (reference sequence). The CDR3 length is 15 residues. Material: PBMCs. The chain has TRBV7-9 and TRBJ2-2; TRBD1 aligns across 8 bases. The clonotype comes from a woman aged 25 to 39 in good health and CMV-seronegative. The CDR3 is CASRKTGDITGELFF. CDR3 nucleotides: TGTGCCAGCAGGAAGACAGGGGACATCACCGGGGAGCTGTTTTTT.